The entry below gives a single TCR beta chain sequence along with its context. The source of the sample is a study of blood T cell repertoires in COVID-19. Turning to the study itself: Sites in the United States, Italy and Spain provided acute and convalescent COVID-19 samples. The cDNA or gDNA used as material had been derived from T cells, B-cell-depleted T cells, or PBMCs.

CDR1 is LNHNV, CDR2 YYDKDF, per germline (reference sequence). V was shortened by 4 bases and J by 6 bases, with 9 bases between the two germline ends. The CDR3 loop spans 13 amino acids. Per the original methods: Amplified reference gene primers provided the basis for estimating nucleated cell counts. TCRdb's copy holds only in-frame clones and misses some; the assay was immunoSEQ multiplex PCR. The V and J calls and clone size come from that table; D and trimming were worked out from the DNA. The sample lists under 150,000 clones; approximately 77% were seen once. The source is a man older than 75 with acute or convalescent COVID-19. The sequencing sample was made of peripheral blood. The chain joins TRBV15 to TRBJ2-2; D remains ambiguous. This chain's CDR3 is CATSKLLSGELFF. CDR3 in DNA: TGTGCCACCAGCAAACTACTGTCCGGGGAGCTGTTTTTT.